This T cell receptor (beta chain) was documented in a study of T cells after posttransplantation cyclophosphamide. Study outcomes and limitations: Blood and skin or GI T cell repertoires showed limited TRB overlap.

Concerning this clone: What it binds is unknown.

TCRdb's copy holds only in-frame clones and misses some; the assay was immunoSEQ multiplex PCR. The repertoire consists of 7,400 or so clones, with 90% occurring once and the leading ten covering 1.2%. Busulfan-fludarabine conditioning, marrow transplant, and cyclophosphamide on days +3 and +4 were administered. The receptor's source is a female patient aged 50-59 years who received an allogeneic stem cell transplant from a related donor, was CMV-positive, and had no GVHD. Some T cells may originate from the graft donor. The material sequenced was CD4+ T cells sorted from blood, taken 1404 days after allogeneic stem cell transplant with posttransplant cyclophosphamide.

CDR3 loop: CATSRDWDTHYEQYF. The CDR3 DNA sequence: TGTGCCACCAGCAGAGACTGGGACACCCACTACGAGCAGTACTTC. The V call is TRBV15, the J call TRBJ2-7; D may be TRBD1 (6 bases). The ends were cut back, 0 bases at V and 3 bases at J, with 12 bases in the middle. This CDR3 spans 15 amino acids. Germline CDR1 LNHNV, CDR2 YYDKDF (reference sequence).